This entry lists 2 T cell receptor beta chains sequenced from one sample in a study of long-term antiretroviral therapy in people with HIV. The assay, immunoSEQ v3.0, was run at survey level. Assay used: immunoSEQ multiplex PCR; TCRdb lists only in-frame clones, some missing. The sample yields tens of thousands of clones, less than 90% seen once. Sequencing used unsorted PBMCs, obtained 1.9 years after starting antiretroviral therapy. These receptors all stem from a woman in her forties or fifties with HIV.

In the case of this clone: Because the CDR3 is missing its conserved closing phenylalanine or tryptophan, this is likely a read error. The DNA is left out, because the CDR3 cannot be placed on it with certainty; the CDR3 is given as TCRdb lists it. The gene calls are TRBV6-5 and TRBJ1-4. The CDR3 extends over 10 residues, inclusive of both ends. The germline V gene encodes CDR1 MNHEY and CDR2 SVGAGI. The CDR3: CASSYSKASL.

The rearrangement links TRBV4-2 to TRBJ2-5; D may be TRBD2 (7 bases). CDR3 length: 14 amino acids. Looked up from germline, CDR1 is LGHNA and CDR2 is YNFKEQ. Trimming removed 4 bases at V and 4 bases at J, with 13 bases between. In nucleotides, the CDR3 is TGTGCCAGCAGCCCGGGACGGGGGGCAGAGACCCAGTACTTC. This gives the protein CASSPGRGAETQYF.